These 26 T cell receptor beta chains share one sample of origin, sequenced in a study of blood T cell repertoires in COVID-19. TCRdb's table, derived via immunoSEQ multiplex PCR, lists solely in-frame clones and lacks some. The table lists around 210,000 clones, 65% to 90% of them singletons. The sample consisted of peripheral blood. The source is a man between 50 and 59 years old with COVID-19, enrolled during active disease.

J is TRBJ2-5 and V is TRBV24-1, with D possibly TRBD1 on 6 matching bases. CDR3 size: 16 residues. The germline V and J ends were trimmed by 3 bases and 5 bases, with 18 bases remaining between them. Germline loops: CDR1 KGHDR, CDR2 SFDVKD. The CDR3 DNA reads as TGTGCCACCAGTGATCGTACATTACAGGGTAGCGAGACCCAGTACTTC. The encoded protein is CATSDRTLQGSETQYF.

This chain joins TRBV6-5 and TRBJ2-7; tentatively, D is TRBD1 (5 bases). This CDR3 is built from 14 residues. CDR1 and CDR2 (germline): MNHEY, SVGAGI. Trimming left V 2 bases short and J 0 bases short, with 8 bases between. The CDR3 sequence is CASSYPGPSYEQYF. CDR3 DNA sequence: TGTGCCAGCAGTTACCCAGGGCCCTCCTACGAGCAGTACTTC.

V usage is TRBV7-9 and J usage is TRBJ1-1; 8 bases agree with TRBD1. CDR1 is SEHNR and CDR2 is FQNEAQ in the germline V gene (reference sequence). This CDR3 contains 17 residues. The V segment lost 6 bases and the J segment 5 bases; nucleotides outside the gene matches: 17. The CDR3 loop is CASRTKGTGLKGTEAFF. CDR3 coding DNA: TGTGCCAGCAGGACGAAGGGGACAGGCCTCAAGGGAACTGAAGCTTTCTTT. Complete variable domain (other parts from reference TRBV7-9 and TRBJ1-1): DTGVSQNPRHKITKRGQNVTFRCDPISEHNRLYWYRQTLGQGPEFLTYFQNEAQLEKSRLLSDRFSAERPKGSFSTLEIQRTEQGDSAMYLCASRTKGTGLKGTEAFFGQGTRLTVV.

V gene TRBV5-1 combines with J gene TRBJ2-3; TRBD1 agrees at 9 bases. Unmatched junction bases numbered 6, after V lost 4 bases and J lost 0 bases. Germline V lookup: CDR1 SGHRS, CDR2 YFSETQ. The CDR3 contains 16 residues. The CDR3 nucleotides read TGCGCCAGCAGCGCCCGGACAGGGGCTAGCACAGATACGCAGTATTTT. Its translation: CASSARTGASTDTQYF.

This chain connects TRBV5-1 to TRBJ2-1; 7 bases agree with TRBD2. V lost 4 bases and J lost 6; bases outside the gene matches: 4. CDR1 and CDR2 from the germline V gene are SGHRS and YFSETQ. The CDR3 is 13 residues long. This chain's CDR3 is CASSPGGFNEQFF. CDR3 nucleotide sequence: TGCGCCAGCAGCCCGGGGGGATTCAATGAGCAGTTCTTC.

The table lists this clone with a count of one. The CDR3 reads CASSEQRGYEQYF. The DNA for the CDR3 is TGCGCCAGCAGTGAGCAAAGAGGGTACGAGCAGTACTTC. The gene calls are TRBV10-2 and TRBJ2-7, with D perhaps TRBD2 (5 bases). V lost 2 bases and J 4 bases, leaving 9 bases between the germline ends. Germline CDR1 and CDR2: WSHSY and SAAADI. CDR3 length equals 13 residues.

The chain joins TRBV19 to TRBJ1-5, with 8 positions matching TRBD1. This CDR3 has 17 residues. The junction had 9 bases not matched to a gene; V was cut back by 5 bases and J by 0 bases. The germline CDR1 and CDR2 sequences are LNHDA and SQIVND (reference sequence). The DNA of the CDR3 is TGTGCCAGTAGTTCAAGTTATACAGGGGGTAGCAATCAGCCCCAGCATTTT. Translating gives CASSSSYTGGSNQPQHF.

The chain is built from TRBV7-9 and TRBJ1-2, with D maybe TRBD1 (5 bases). The germline V gene has CDR1 SEHNR and CDR2 FQNEAQ (reference sequence). V was clipped by 1 base and J by 8 bases, with 8 bases between them. The CDR3 covers 12 residues. The CDR3 loop is CASSLEQAGYTF. CDR3 sequence (DNA): TGTGCCAGCAGCTTAGAACAGGCCGGCTACACCTTC. Drawing the rest from reference TRBV7-9 and TRBJ1-2, the complete variable domain is DTGVSQNPRHKITKRGQNVTFRCDPISEHNRLYWYRQTLGQGPEFLTYFQNEAQLEKSRLLSDRFSAERPKGSFSTLEIQRTEQGDSAMYLCASSLEQAGYTFGSGTRLTVV.

The chain links TRBV7-9 to TRBJ2-5, with D tentatively TRBD2 (5 bases). Germline loops: CDR1 SEHNR, CDR2 FQNEAQ (reference sequence). The CDR3 consists of 12 residues. V was trimmed by 8 bases and J by 3 bases, leaving 10 bases between them. The CDR3 loop reads CASAMREETQYF. Here the CDR3 DNA reads TGTGCCAGCGCTATGCGGGAAGAGACCCAGTACTTC. The whole variable domain, remainder taken from reference TRBV7-9 and TRBJ2-5, is DTGVSQNPRHKITKRGQNVTFRCDPISEHNRLYWYRQTLGQGPEFLTYFQNEAQLEKSRLLSDRFSAERPKGSFSTLEIQRTEQGDSAMYLCASAMREETQYFGPGTRLLVL.

The rearrangement uses TRBV3-1 (or the pseudogene TRBV3-2) and TRBJ1-1, with D possibly TRBD1 on 5 matching bases. The V end lost 7 bases, the J end lost 5 bases, and 14 bases lay between the germline ends. CDR3 length: 13 residues. Germline lookup yields CDR1 LGHDT and CDR2 YNNKEL (reference sequence). The CDR3 region has the DNA TGTGCCAGCACCTCTGGGGCAATGACTGAAGCTTTCTTT. Protein: CASTSGAMTEAFF.

This clone was detected only once. The chain joins TRBV19 to TRBJ2-1; TRBD2 matches 15 bases. Germline V gives CDR1 LNHDA, CDR2 SQIVND (reference sequence). CDR3 length: 15 residues. Trimming removed 6 bases from V and 8 bases from J; junction bases left unmatched: 5. In nucleotides, the CDR3 is TGTGCCAGTAGGTGGACTAGCGGGGGGGCCGATGAGCAGTTCTTC. It translates to CASRWTSGGADEQFF. The whole variable domain, filled in from reference TRBV19 and TRBJ2-1, reads DGGITQSPKYLFRKEGQNVTLSCEQNLNHDAMYWYRQDPGQGLRLIYYSQIVNDFQKGDIAEGYSVSREKKESFPLTVTSAQKNPTAFYLCASRWTSGGADEQFFGPGTRLTVL.

The chain couples TRBV12-3 or TRBV12-4 to TRBJ1-1; D gene unclear. Trimming cost V 11 bases and J 1 base, with 14 bases left between them. The CDR3 has 13 residues. The CDR3 DNA is TGTGCCGCCACGGGAGAAGAGAACACTGAAGCTTTCTTT. Translating it yields CAATGEENTEAFF.

J is TRBJ1-2 and V is TRBV2, with a weak D call TRBD1 (6 bases). The V and J ends lost 6 bases and 2 bases respectively, with 22 bases between them. This CDR3 is built from 17 residues. Looked up from germline, CDR1 is SNHLY and CDR2 is FYNNEI. The CDR3 DNA reads TGTGCCAGCAGAACCTCTTTGGGACACGTGCTCAACTATGGCTACACCTTC. This translates into CASRTSLGHVLNYGYTF. Complete variable domain (other parts from reference TRBV2 and TRBJ1-2): EPEVTQTPSHQVTQMGQEVILRCVPISNHLYFYWYRQILGQKVEFLVSFYNNEISEKSEIFDDQFSVERPDGSNFTLKIRSTKLEDSAMYFCASRTSLGHVLNYGYTFGSGTRLTVV.

V gene TRBV6-5 combines with J gene TRBJ2-3; 7 bases are a match to TRBD2. The V gene end was trimmed by 2 bases and the J gene end by 6 bases; junction bases not matched to a gene: 8. Per the germline V gene, CDR1 is MNHEY and CDR2 is SVGAGI. This CDR3 region has 15 residues. Written as DNA, the CDR3 is TGTGCCAGCAGTTACCCCACGGGGGGAAAGGATACGCAGTATTTT. The encoded protein is CASSYPTGGKDTQYF.

The rearrangement uses TRBV24-1 and TRBJ2-7; a possible D gene is TRBD1 (5 bases). This CDR3 has 12 amino acids. The V and J ends lost 3 bases and 13 bases respectively, with 15 bases between them. Per germline, CDR1 KGHDR and CDR2 SFDVKD. DNA for the CDR3: TGTGCCACCAGTGATGGGTTGGCAGGGTTCTACTTC. Translating gives CATSDGLAGFYF.

The chain joins TRBV15 to TRBJ2-2; a possible D gene is TRBD1 (6 bases). Per the germline V gene, CDR1 is LNHNV and CDR2 is YYDKDF (reference sequence). Trimming left V 0 bases short and J 6 bases short, with 11 bases between. CDR3 length: 15 residues. CDR3 residues: CATSRDRGFSGELFF. The CDR3 DNA is TGTGCCACCAGCAGAGATAGGGGGTTCTCCGGGGAGCTGTTTTTT.

The chain is built from TRBV30 and TRBJ1-2; D possibly corresponds to TRBD1 (5 bases). This CDR3 region has 14 residues. Trimming removed 4 bases at V and 0 bases at J, with 12 bases between. Germline CDR1 reads GTSNPN; CDR2 reads SVGIG (reference sequence). CDR3 in amino acids: CAWTPRGANYGYTF. The CDR3 DNA follows: TGTGCCTGGACCCCGCGGGGGGCTAACTATGGCTACACCTTC.

This clone was counted once. The chain employs TRBV3-1 (or the pseudogene TRBV3-2) and TRBJ2-4, with TRBD2 matching 7 bases. The J segment lost 2 bases and the V segment lost 3 bases, leaving 1 base of the junction unmatched. Germline loops: CDR1 LGHDT, CDR2 YNNKEL (reference sequence). This CDR3 contains 14 residues. The CDR3 DNA sequence: TGTGCCAGCAGCCAGGGGGGGACCAAAAACATTCAGTACTTC. Translation: CASSQGGTKNIQYF.

This chain links TRBV7-2 with TRBJ2-2, with D maybe TRBD1 (6 bases). Trimming cost V 0 bases and J 3 bases, with 8 bases left between them. This CDR3 region has 15 residues. Germline lookup yields CDR1 SGHTA and CDR2 FQGNSA. The CDR3 region is CASSLAQGYTGELFF. The CDR3 nucleotides read TGTGCCAGCAGCTTAGCACAGGGCTACACCGGGGAGCTGTTTTTT.

The rearrangement links TRBV6-5 to TRBJ1-1; a possible D gene is TRBD1 (5 bases). CDR1 is MNHEY and CDR2 is SVGAGI in the germline V gene. The CDR3 has 13 amino acids. V lost 7 bases and J 2 bases, leaving 11 bases between the germline ends. The CDR3 loop is CASNSRANTEAFF. The CDR3 DNA is TGTGCCAGCAATAGCAGGGCTAACACTGAAGCTTTCTTT.

This clone occurred once. The chain uses TRBV5-1 and TRBJ1-2; TRBD1 might be the D (5 bases). This CDR3 region has 14 residues. From germline, CDR1 is SGHRS and CDR2 YFSETQ. V lost 0 bases to trimming and J lost 7 bases, with 13 bases between them. CDR3 nucleotide sequence: TGCGCCAGCAGCTTGGACAGGATACCTTCTGGCTACACCTTC. Translated, it gives CASSLDRIPSGYTF.

The rearrangement links TRBV5-1 to TRBJ2-1; 12 positions agree with TRBD1. The CDR3 covers 16 residues. Trimming took 0 bases from V and 7 from J; bases not matched to a gene: 5. Germline V CDR1 and CDR2: SGHRS, YFSETQ. CDR3 protein: CASSLEGDRGLNEQFF. CDR3 sequence (DNA): TGCGCCAGCAGCTTGGAAGGGGACAGGGGGCTGAATGAGCAGTTCTTC. Full variable domain (remainder filled in from reference TRBV5-1 and TRBJ2-1): KAGVTQTPRYLIKTRGQQVTLSCSPISGHRSVSWYQQTPGQGLQFLFEYFSETQRNKGNFPGRFSGRQFSNSRSEMNVSTLELGDSALYLCASSLEGDRGLNEQFFGPGTRLTVL.

This chain joins TRBV7-8 and TRBJ2-7; D unresolved. V was shortened by 2 bases and J by 3 bases, with 5 bases between the two germline ends. Germline V CDR1 and CDR2: SGHVS, FQNEAQ. This CDR3 has 12 amino acids. CDR3 sequence (DNA): TGTGCCAGCAGCTTAACAGACTACGAGCAGTACTTC. Translated: CASSLTDYEQYF.

V gene TRBV11-3 combines with J gene TRBJ2-3; D might be TRBD1 (6 bases). V dropped 2 bases and J dropped 0 bases, with 9 bases sitting between them. CDR3 length: 15 amino acids. Germline V CDR1 and CDR2: SGHNT, YENEEA. In DNA form, the CDR3 reads TGTGCCAGCAGCTTAAGAGGGACAAGCACAGATACGCAGTATTTT. This encodes CASSLRGTSTDTQYF.

V and J are TRBV12-3 or TRBV12-4 and TRBJ2-1; D is undetermined. The CDR3 loop spans 12 amino acids. Deletions cut 3 bases from V and 7 bases from J, with 7 bases between. The CDR3: CASSFGRNEQFF. The CDR3 nucleotides are TGTGCCAGCAGTTTTGGCAGGAATGAGCAGTTCTTC.

This clone was observed many times. The V gene is TRBV7-2, the J gene TRBJ1-2; a weak D match, TRBD1 (5 bases). V lost 2 bases, J lost 13 bases, and 14 bases lay in between. CDR3 length equals 12 residues. From germline, CDR1 is SGHTA and CDR2 FQGNSA. The CDR3 loop reads CASSLRGRTLTF. The DNA for the CDR3 is TGTGCCAGCAGCTTAAGGGGTCGGACCCTCACCTTC.